Below, 28 T cell receptor beta chains from the same sample are listed, as sequenced in a study of blood T cell repertoires in COVID-19. Generated by immunoSEQ multiplex PCR, the TCRdb table keeps only in-frame clones and is missing some. The sample lists fewer than 200,000 clones, approximately 87% occurring once. The sample taken for sequencing was PBMCs or T cells enriched from blood (not recorded which). Source of these receptors: a woman in her 50s who had recovered from COVID-19.

Comment on this clone: Other nucleotide sequences in the sample specify the same CDR3. The chain combines TRBV11-2 with TRBJ1-5, with D possibly TRBD1 on 6 matching bases. Trimming cost V 4 bases and J 2 bases, with 9 bases left between them. Germline values: CDR1 SGHAT, CDR2 FQNNGV. This CDR3 contains 14 residues. In DNA form, the CDR3 reads TGTGCCAGCAGCTCCCAGGGGCGCAATCAGCCCCAGCATTTT. Translation gives CASSSQGRNQPQHF.

The chain couples TRBV6-5 to TRBJ1-1; D is undetermined. The CDR3 is made up of 15 amino acids. Germline CDR1 reads MNHEY; CDR2 reads SVGAGI. Trimming took 6 bases from V and 0 from J, leaving 14 bases between them. The chain's CDR3 is CASRAHGTMNTEAFF. CDR3 bases: TGTGCCAGCAGAGCTCACGGAACTATGAACACTGAAGCTTTCTTT.

V gene TRBV21-1 combines with J gene TRBJ2-3; the D call of TRBD2 is as the table states it, not checked on the DNA. TRBV21-1 is tagged as a pseudogene. The CDR3 is made up of 13 amino acids. CDR3 sequence (DNA): TGTGCCAGCCGGGAAGCCCCCCCAGATACGCAGTATTTT. It encodes CASREAPPDTQYF.

The chain combines TRBV7-2 with TRBJ1-5; weak D call: TRBD1 (5 bases). V gave up 7 bases and J gave up 6 bases, with 13 bases separating them. Per the germline V gene, CDR1 is SGHTA and CDR2 is FQGNSA. This CDR3 contains 13 residues. The CDR3 coding sequence is TGTGCCAGCACACAGGCTCCAGGTCAGCCCCAGCATTTT. Protein product: CASTQAPGQPQHF.

Here the CDR3 reads CASSLEGEPRGYSNQPQHF. As DNA, the CDR3 is TGTGCCAGCAGCTTAGAGGGAGAGCCCAGGGGATATAGCAATCAGCCCCAGCATTTT. V usage is TRBV7-9 and J usage is TRBJ1-5, with a possible D match to TRBD1 (6 bases). The length of the CDR3 is 19 residues. CDR1 is SEHNR, CDR2 FQNEAQ, per germline (reference sequence). Trimming took 1 base from V and 0 from J, leaving 19 bases between them. The full variable domain, completed using reference TRBV7-9 and TRBJ1-5, is DTGVSQNPRHKITKRGQNVTFRCDPISEHNRLYWYRQTLGQGPEFLTYFQNEAQLEKSRLLSDRFSAERPKGSFSTLEIQRTEQGDSAMYLCASSLEGEPRGYSNQPQHFGDGTRLSIL.

This clone was picked up many times. This chain links TRBV5-4 with TRBJ2-5; 9 bases are shared with TRBD1. CDR3 length: 14 amino acids. V shed 3 bases and J 1 base; nucleotides not matched to a gene: 1. CDR1 is SGHNT, CDR2 YYREEE, per germline (reference sequence). CDR3 sequence reads: CASSSQGAQETQYF. CDR3 in DNA: TGTGCCAGCAGCTCACAGGGGGCCCAAGAGACCCAGTACTTC. Looking up the rest from reference TRBV5-4 and TRBJ2-5 gives the full variable domain: ETGVTQSPTHLIKTRGQQVTLRCSSQSGHNTVSWYQQALGQGPQFIFQYYREEENGRGNFPPRFSGLQFPNYSSELNVNALELDDSALYLCASSSQGAQETQYFGPGTRLLVL.

This clone was counted ten times or more. V is TRBV7-9 and J is TRBJ2-2, with TRBD1 matching over 9 bases. The CDR3 is made up of 16 amino acids. Germline assignment: CDR1 SEHNR and CDR2 FQNEAQ (reference sequence). The V and J ends lost 5 bases and 5 bases, in that order; junction bases with no gene match: 9. This CDR3 is CASSPRDRVVTGELFF. DNA of the CDR3: TGTGCCAGCAGCCCAAGGGACAGGGTGGTAACCGGGGAGCTGTTTTTT.

The chain uses TRBV28 and TRBJ2-1; 7 nucleotides agree with TRBD2. J lost 8 bases, V lost 6 bases, and 16 bases had no gene match. The CDR3 extends over 16 amino acids. Germline V CDR1 and CDR2: MDHEN, SYDVKM. CDR3 sequence: CASRPTPGRGLHEQFF. The CDR3, as DNA: TGTGCCAGCAGACCGACCCCTGGGAGGGGCCTCCATGAGCAGTTCTTC. The full variable domain, with the rest looked up from reference TRBV28 and TRBJ2-1, is DVKVTQSSRYLVKRTGEKVFLECVQDMDHENMFWYRQDPGLGLRLIYFSYDVKMKEKGDIPEGYSVSREKKERFSLILESASTNQTSMYLCASRPTPGRGLHEQFFGPGTRLTVL.

This chain links TRBV4-1 with TRBJ2-1; D gene uncertain. CDR1 is MGHRA, CDR2 YSYEKL, per germline. This CDR3 is built from 18 residues. With 3 bases removed from V and 6 bases from J, the gap between germline ends came to 24 bases. CDR3 sequence: CASSHIRASSLAGNEQFF. The CDR3 coding sequence is TGCGCCAGCAGCCATATTCGAGCCTCCTCCCTCGCAGGCAATGAGCAGTTCTTC.

The chain uses TRBV5-1 and TRBJ2-7, with 7 bases aligning to TRBD2. From germline, CDR1 is SGHRS and CDR2 YFSETQ. The CDR3 has 15 residues. J was trimmed by 3 bases and V by 0 bases; bases with no gene match: 6. The CDR3 is CASSLGREGSYEQYV. Written as DNA, the CDR3 is TGCGCCAGCAGCTTGGGGAGGGAGGGAAGCTACGAGCAGTACGTC.

The chain links TRBV24-1 to TRBJ1-3; TRBD1 might be the D (6 bases). V lost 4 bases, J lost 8 bases, and 14 bases lay in between. This CDR3 contains 14 residues. Germline V gene lookup returns CDR1 KGHDR and CDR2 SFDVKD. Written as DNA, the CDR3 is TGTGCCACCAGTGACCCCCGGGACAAGGACACCATATATTTT. Its protein product is CATSDPRDKDTIYF.

This chain joins TRBV28 and TRBJ2-3; D gene unclear. Trimming shortened V by 6 bases and J by 1 base, and 23 bases separated the two germline ends. The length of the CDR3 is 18 residues. CDR1 and CDR2 (germline): MDHEN, SYDVKM. The CDR3 sequence: CASSLVGSTVFRTDTQYF. The CDR3 DNA reads TGTGCCAGCAGCCTAGTCGGCAGCACGGTTTTTCGCACAGATACGCAGTATTTT.

This rearrangement joins TRBV5-1 to TRBJ2-1; a possible D gene is TRBD2 (6 bases). This CDR3 has 15 residues. Trimming removed 0 bases from V and 3 bases from J, with 10 bases in between. CDR1 SGHRS and CDR2 YFSETQ come from the germline V gene. CDR3 in DNA: TGCGCCAGCAGCTTGGTGGGGGACTTCTACAATGAGCAGTTCTTC. Its translation is CASSLVGDFYNEQFF.

The chain recombines TRBV6-5 with TRBJ2-1; 9 bases are shared with TRBD2. The J segment lost 7 bases and the V segment lost 3 bases, leaving 10 bases of the junction unmatched. Germline CDR1 MNHEY, CDR2 SVGAGI. CDR3 length: 16 residues. CDR3 amino acids: CASSYAPGLAQNEQFF. The DNA of the CDR3 is TGTGCCAGCAGTTATGCCCCGGGACTAGCCCAAAATGAGCAGTTCTTC.

The V and J genes are TRBV5-5 and TRBJ1-6, with D maybe TRBD1 (5 bases). This CDR3 has 16 amino acids. The V end lost 4 bases, the J end lost 0 bases, and 11 bases lay between the germline ends. Germline lookup yields CDR1 SGHKS and CDR2 YYEKEE (reference sequence). The CDR3 loop is CASSRTLSSYNSPLHF. CDR3 nucleotides: TGTGCCAGCAGCCGGACACTGAGCTCCTATAATTCACCCCTCCACTTT.

The chain joins TRBV18 to TRBJ2-1; D is possibly TRBD2 (6 bases). V dropped 3 bases and J dropped 0 bases, with 15 bases sitting between them. Germline V gene sequence: CDR1 KGHSH, CDR2 LQKENI. This CDR3 region has 17 residues. The CDR3 is CASSPPTSQSSYNEQFF. In DNA form, the CDR3 reads TGTGCCAGCTCACCCCCCACTAGCCAGAGCTCCTACAATGAGCAGTTCTTC.

V usage is TRBV29-1 and J usage is TRBJ2-3, with TRBD2 matching over 13 bases. The V gene end was trimmed by 5 bases and the J gene end by 4 bases; junction bases not matched to a gene: 3. CDR1 is SQVTM, CDR2 ANQGSEA, per germline. This CDR3 is 14 amino acids long. CDR3 nucleotide sequence: TGCAGCGTTCGGACTAGCGGGAGACCAGATACGCAGTATTTT. It specifies CSVRTSGRPDTQYF.

This clone was counted a few times. The chain uses TRBV5-8 and TRBJ1-6; D gene ambiguous. Trimming stripped 4 bases from V and 7 bases from J, with 9 bases between. Germline V gene data show CDR1 as SGHTS and CDR2 as YDEGEE. The CDR3 covers 13 residues. The DNA for the CDR3 is TGTGCCAGCAGCCTTCGGGGAAATTCACCCCTCCACTTT. Its translation is CASSLRGNSPLHF.

The chain carries TRBV7-9 and TRBJ1-1, with 11 bases identical to TRBD1. J gave up 4 bases and V 6 bases, and 4 bases lay outside the gene matches. Germline CDR1 is SEHNR and CDR2 is FQNEAQ (reference sequence). This CDR3 has 14 residues. The CDR3 sequence: CASRGQGGSTEAFF. CDR3 nucleotides: TGTGCCAGCAGGGGACAGGGGGGGAGCACTGAAGCTTTCTTT. Together with reference TRBV7-9 and TRBJ1-1, the CDR3 gives the full variable domain: DTGVSQNPRHKITKRGQNVTFRCDPISEHNRLYWYRQTLGQGPEFLTYFQNEAQLEKSRLLSDRFSAERPKGSFSTLEIQRTEQGDSAMYLCASRGQGGSTEAFFGQGTRLTVV.

The rearrangement joins TRBV27 to TRBJ2-7; 13 bases fit TRBD2. Germline V gene data show CDR1 as MNHEY and CDR2 as SMNVEV (reference sequence). This CDR3 contains 18 residues. J was trimmed by 2 bases and V by 7 bases; bases with no gene match: 14. The CDR3 region has the DNA TGTGCCAGCACTATGGCGATCCCGGGACTAGCGGGAACCTACGAGCAGTACGTC. It specifies CASTMAIPGLAGTYEQYV.

This clone showed up just once. The J gene is TRBJ2-2, the V gene TRBV11-2; 8 bases fit TRBD2. The trim removed 4 bases at V and 7 bases at J, leaving 5 bases unmatched. Germline V gene sequence: CDR1 SGHAT, CDR2 FQNNGV. The CDR3 extends over 14 amino acids. The CDR3 protein is CASSSGGADGELFF. For the CDR3, the DNA is TGTGCCAGCAGCTCCGGGGGGGCTGACGGGGAGCTGTTTTTT.

The gene calls are TRBV28 and TRBJ1-5; the match to TRBD1 covers 9 bases. J was trimmed by 3 bases and V by 3 bases; bases with no gene match: 3. The V gene's germline CDR1 is MDHEN and CDR2 SYDVKM. The CDR3 totals 15 residues. Written as DNA, the CDR3 is TGTGCCAGCAGTTTTGGGGACAGGGTCAATCAGCCCCAGCATTTT. Translating gives CASSFGDRVNQPQHF.

The chain couples TRBV10-1 to TRBJ1-5; a possible D gene is TRBD1 (6 bases). Per germline, CDR1 WNHNN and CDR2 SYGVQD (reference sequence). The CDR3 consists of 16 residues. V shed 2 bases and J shed 2 bases, with 13 bases lying between them. The chain's CDR3 is CASSEGGLGGNQPQHF. In DNA, the CDR3 is TGCGCCAGCAGTGAGGGGGGCCTGGGTGGCAATCAGCCCCAGCATTTT.

This chain links TRBV5-1 with TRBJ2-5; TRBD1 agrees at 11 bases. CDR3 length: 16 amino acids. Germline V gene data show CDR1 as SGHRS and CDR2 as YFSETQ. The J segment lost 7 bases and the V segment lost 4 bases, leaving 12 bases of the junction unmatched. CDR3 sequence reads: CASSTGTGGVSGTQYF. The CDR3 bases are TGCGCCAGCAGCACAGGGACAGGGGGAGTAAGCGGGACCCAGTACTTC.

The CDR3 DNA follows: TGTGCCAGCACTCCGACAGGGGAAAATGGCTACACCTTC. Translation gives CASTPTGENGYTF. The chain uses TRBV28 and TRBJ1-2, with TRBD1 matching over 8 bases. Per germline, CDR1 MDHEN and CDR2 SYDVKM. The CDR3 has 13 residues. Trimming cost V 7 bases and J 6 bases; bases outside gene matches: 7.

This clone has only one observation. The rearrangement joins TRBV7-9 to TRBJ2-3; D possibly corresponds to TRBD1 (6 bases). Per the germline V gene, CDR1 is SEHNR and CDR2 is FQNEAQ (reference sequence). The CDR3 has 14 residues. The germline V and J ends were trimmed by 2 bases and 5 bases, with 11 bases remaining between them. Here the CDR3 reads CASSLTAGVDTQYF. The CDR3 DNA is TGTGCCAGCAGCTTAACTGCAGGGGTAGATACGCAGTATTTT.

The chain couples TRBV5-6 to TRBJ2-1; D gene ambiguous. The germline CDR1 and CDR2 sequences are SGHDT and YYEEEE. V lost 0 bases and J 0 bases, leaving 10 bases between the germline ends. This CDR3 region has 16 residues. The CDR3 bases are TGTGCCAGCAGCTTGGAGGCGGTTAGCTCCTACAATGAGCAGTTCTTC. Residues: CASSLEAVSSYNEQFF.

The chain couples TRBV6-5 to TRBJ1-3; no firm D call. CDR3 length: 15 residues. The germline V gene encodes CDR1 MNHEY and CDR2 SVGAGI. V shed 2 bases and J shed 0 bases, with 8 bases lying between them. As DNA, the CDR3 is TGTGCCAGCAGTTACACAGAGTCCTCTGGAAACACCATATATTTT. This encodes CASSYTESSGNTIYF.